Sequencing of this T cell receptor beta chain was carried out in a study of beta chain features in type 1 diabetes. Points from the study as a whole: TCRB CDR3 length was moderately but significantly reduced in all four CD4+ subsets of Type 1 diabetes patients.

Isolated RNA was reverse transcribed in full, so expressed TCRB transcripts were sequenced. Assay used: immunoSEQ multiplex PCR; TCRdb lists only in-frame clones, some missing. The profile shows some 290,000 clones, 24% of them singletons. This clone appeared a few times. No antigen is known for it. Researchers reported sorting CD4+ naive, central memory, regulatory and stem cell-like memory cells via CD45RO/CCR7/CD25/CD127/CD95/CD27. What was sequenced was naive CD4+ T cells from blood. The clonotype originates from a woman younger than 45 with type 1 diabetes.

The CDR3 sequence is CASSISRTGNIQYF. The CDR3 nucleotides read TGTGCCAGCAGTATTTCCCGGACGGGGAACATTCAGTACTTC. The J gene is TRBJ2-4, the V gene TRBV2, with D perhaps TRBD2 (5 bases). Germline V gene data show CDR1 as SNHLY and CDR2 as FYNNEI. Between the trimmed V and J ends, which lost 5 bases and 7 bases, there was a span of 15 bases. The CDR3 has 14 amino acids.